This T cell receptor beta chain was identified during a study of shared clonotypes between healthy human individuals. As for the study in general: Each donor's CD4 naive and CD4 memory cells filled three plates apiece, CD8 naive two, and CD8 memory one.

Sequencing was performed with immunoSEQ multiplex PCR; in TCRdb, only in-frame clones are kept and a portion is missing. This sample has roughly 320,000 clones, with about nine tenths found just once. The CDR3 totals 14 residues. V trimming: 6 bases; J trimming: 3 bases; junction bases outside the gene matches: 3. Per germline, CDR1 MNHEY and CDR2 SVGAGI. The CD8 memory sample joined CD45RO+ cells and CCR7-negative CD45RA+ cells. The sample consisted of memory CD8+ T cells sorted from blood. Subset defined: CD45RO+ cells pooled with CCR7-negative TemRA cells. This TCR was recovered from a man younger than 35 in good health. This rearrangement joins TRBV6-5 to TRBJ1-2, with 11 bases aligning to TRBD1. The CDR3 sequence is CASRGQGAYYGYTF. The DNA for the CDR3 is TGTGCCAGCAGAGGACAGGGGGCATACTATGGCTACACCTTC.